Listed below are T cell receptor beta chains from one sample, sequenced in a study of T cells after yellow fever vaccination. A single record per CDR3 protein comes from TCRdb applying MiXCR to the 5' RACE reads. Of roughly 400,000 distinct CDR3 sequences in the sample, around a sixth were seen once. Sequencing used PBMCs, obtained before the yellow fever booster vaccination. The origin of the receptors is a man aged 18 to 29 who received the YFV17D yellow fever vaccine. CDR3s include the opening cysteine and the closing phenylalanine or tryptophan. Each record gives: V gene, clone size, CDR3 protein. Expanded clones are given a class, and other clones once, few, many or no size at all.

V: TRBV5-1; size: few; CDR3: CASSWRGGQRNTEAFF
V: TRBV7-9; size: .; CDR3: CASSLTRGAGETQYF
V: TRBV20-1; size: .; CDR3: CSAITGVSSNQPQHF
V: TRBV6-5; size: .; CDR3: CASSRSYRVFRAEAFF
V: TRBV20-1; size: few; CDR3: CSAAEGLGQYF
V: TRBV24-1; size: .; CDR3: CATSDAPPPGPAEDTEAFF
V: TRBV6-2/TRBV6-3; size: .; CDR3: CASSLTSGGIGTQYF
V: TRBV20-1; size: .; CDR3: CSAIDTYSGANVLTF
V: TRBV12-3/TRBV12-4; size: .; CDR3: CAIRQGGFNQPQHF
V: TRBV5-4; size: many; CDR3: CASSFGPGENIQYF
V: TRBV2; size: .; CDR3: CASRPFNSPLHF
V: TRBV4-3; size: .; CDR3: CASSQVEAGNSPLHF
V: TRBV4-1; size: .; CDR3: CASSQGSIGADTQYF
V: TRBV6-5; size: many; CDR3: CATIGLAPGELFF
V: TRBV6-5; size: .; CDR3: CASNSPGQGWGEQYF
V: TRBV20-1; size: few; CDR3: CSARPTSEGGELFF
V: TRBV24-1; size: few; CDR3: CATSDSPSGNTIYF
V: TRBV3-1; size: few; CDR3: CASSQEGTGNSPLHF
V: TRBV27; size: few; CDR3: CASSSEPAGAYNEQFF
V: TRBV7-9; size: few; CDR3: CASSSRGRGDTQYF